This T cell receptor beta chain came from a study of blood T cells in healthy people across ages. Germline V gene lookup returns CDR1 MNHNS and CDR2 SASEGT. V shed 2 bases and J shed 0 bases, with 5 bases lying between them. This CDR3 contains 14 residues. This clonotype was counted ten times or more. The use of a sample-barcoded 5' primer and a J-beta primer mix characterized a second PCR of roughly 6 to 11 cycles. TCRdb used MiXCR to reprocess the 5' RACE reads, holding one entry per CDR3 protein. The sample yields 850,000 to 950,000 distinct CDR3 sequences, around 26% seen once. The TCR was taken from a woman of 80 years or more in good health. This chain connects TRBV6-1 to TRBJ2-4; unclear D gene. Sequenced sample: blood. The chain's CDR3 is CASSEPLAKNIQYF. CDR3 coding DNA: TGTGCCAGCAGTGAACCCTTAGCCAAAAACATTCAGTACTTC.